The clone carrying this T cell receptor (beta chain) is labeled medium-sized based on frequency. Its antigen is still unknown. It was negative magnetic separation that enriched the total CD8+ T cells. The CDR3 consists of 13 residues. Germline CDR1 is SGHRS and CDR2 is YFSETQ. The data originate from a study of human CD8 memory T cell subsets. Study-level points and caveats: Stem-like memory and precursor exhausted T cell repertoires overlapped minimally with each other.

Scientists made TCR beta libraries using UMI-labeled 5' RACE. Following a re-call of the 5' RACE reads, TCRdb has one entry per CDR3 protein and lacks DNA. In total, the table holds 17,000 or so distinct CDR3 sequences. This clonotype was sampled from a human donor in good health. The rearrangement uses TRBV5-1 and TRBJ2-7. Material: CD8+ stem-like memory T cells (TSCM and TCM) sorted from PBMCs. Subset meaning: stem-like memory CD8 T cells (TSTEM), CCR7+ PD-1- TIGIT-. The CDR3 sequence: CASSFDKFYEQYF.